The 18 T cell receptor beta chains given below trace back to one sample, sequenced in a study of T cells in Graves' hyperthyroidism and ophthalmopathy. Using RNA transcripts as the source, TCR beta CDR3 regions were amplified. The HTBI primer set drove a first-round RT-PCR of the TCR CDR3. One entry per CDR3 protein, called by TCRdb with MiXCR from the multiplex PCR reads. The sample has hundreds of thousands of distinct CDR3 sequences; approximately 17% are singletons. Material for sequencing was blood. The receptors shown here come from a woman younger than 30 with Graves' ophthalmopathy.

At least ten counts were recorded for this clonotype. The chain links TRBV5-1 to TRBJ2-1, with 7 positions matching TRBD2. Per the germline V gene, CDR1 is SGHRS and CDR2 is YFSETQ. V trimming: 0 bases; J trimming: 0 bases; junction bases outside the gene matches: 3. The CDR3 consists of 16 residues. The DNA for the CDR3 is TGCGCCAGCAGCTTGGAAGGGACTACCTCCTACAATGAGCAGTTCTTC. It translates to CASSLEGTTSYNEQFF.

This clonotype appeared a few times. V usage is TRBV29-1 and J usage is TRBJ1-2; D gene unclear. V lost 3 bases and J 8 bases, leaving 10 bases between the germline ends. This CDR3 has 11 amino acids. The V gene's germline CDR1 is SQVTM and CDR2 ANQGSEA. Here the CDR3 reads CSVESGRGYTF. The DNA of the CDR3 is TGCAGCGTTGAGTCTGGGCGAGGCTACACCTTC.

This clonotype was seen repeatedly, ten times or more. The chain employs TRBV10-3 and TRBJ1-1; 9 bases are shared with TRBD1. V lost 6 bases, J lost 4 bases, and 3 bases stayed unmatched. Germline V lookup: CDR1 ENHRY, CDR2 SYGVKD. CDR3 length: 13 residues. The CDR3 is CAIRGQGSTEAFF. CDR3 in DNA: TGTGCCATCAGAGGACAGGGGTCCACTGAAGCTTTCTTT.

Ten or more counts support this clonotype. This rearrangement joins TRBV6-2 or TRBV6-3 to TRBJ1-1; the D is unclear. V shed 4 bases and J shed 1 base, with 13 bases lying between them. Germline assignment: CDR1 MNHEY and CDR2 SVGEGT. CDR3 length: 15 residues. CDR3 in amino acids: CASSSAGLANTEAFF. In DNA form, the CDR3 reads TGTGCCAGCAGTTCCGCAGGCCTTGCGAACACTGAAGCTTTCTTT.

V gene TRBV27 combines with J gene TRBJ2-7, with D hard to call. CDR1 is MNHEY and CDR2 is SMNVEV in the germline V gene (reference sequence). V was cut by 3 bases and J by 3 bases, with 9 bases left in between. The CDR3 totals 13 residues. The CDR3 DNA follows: TGTGCCAGCAGTTTTGACCCAAACTACGAGCAGTACTTC. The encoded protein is CASSFDPNYEQYF.

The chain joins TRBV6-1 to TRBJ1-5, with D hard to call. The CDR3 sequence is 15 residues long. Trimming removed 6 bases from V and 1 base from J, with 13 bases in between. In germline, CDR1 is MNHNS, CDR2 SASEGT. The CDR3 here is CASRAYIESNQPQHF. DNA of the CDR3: TGTGCCAGCAGGGCCTACATAGAAAGCAATCAGCCCCAGCATTTT.

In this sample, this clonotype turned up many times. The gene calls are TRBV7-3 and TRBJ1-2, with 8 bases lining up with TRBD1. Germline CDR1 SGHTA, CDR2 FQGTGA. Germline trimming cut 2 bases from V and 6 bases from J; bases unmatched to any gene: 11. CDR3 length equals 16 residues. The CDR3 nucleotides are TGTGCCAGCAGCTTATCCGGACAGGGAGAGAGGAATGGCTACACCTTC. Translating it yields CASSLSGQGERNGYTF. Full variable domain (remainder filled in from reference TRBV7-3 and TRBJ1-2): GAGVSQTPSNKVTEKGKYVELRCDPISGHTALYWYRQSLGQGPEFLIYFQGTGAADDSGLPNDRFFAVRPEGSVSTLKIQRTERGDSAVYLCASSLSGQGERNGYTFGSGTRLTVV.

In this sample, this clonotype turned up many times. The CDR3 region is CASGLGSSGYTF. The CDR3 DNA reads as TGTGCTAGTGGTTTGGGCAGCTCTGGCTACACCTTC. The chain has TRBV12-5 and TRBJ1-2; D call uncertain. V lost 1 base and J lost 7, with 7 bases in between. The CDR3 sequence is 12 residues long. The germline CDR1 and CDR2 sequences are LGHNT and FRNRAP.

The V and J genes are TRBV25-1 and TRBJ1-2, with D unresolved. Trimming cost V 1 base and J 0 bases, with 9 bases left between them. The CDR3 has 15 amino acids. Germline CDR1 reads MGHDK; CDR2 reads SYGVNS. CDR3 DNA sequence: TGTGCCAGCAGTGAATCGGGAACTACTAACTATGGCTACACCTTC. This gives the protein CASSESGTTNYGYTF.

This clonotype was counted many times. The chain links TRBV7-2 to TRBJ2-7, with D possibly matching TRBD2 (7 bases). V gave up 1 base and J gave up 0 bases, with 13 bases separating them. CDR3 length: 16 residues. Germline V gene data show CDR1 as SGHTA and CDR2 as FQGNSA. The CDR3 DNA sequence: TGTGCCAGCAGCTTAGTGGGGGGGCCAAGCTCCTACGAGCAGTACTTC. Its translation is CASSLVGGPSSYEQYF.

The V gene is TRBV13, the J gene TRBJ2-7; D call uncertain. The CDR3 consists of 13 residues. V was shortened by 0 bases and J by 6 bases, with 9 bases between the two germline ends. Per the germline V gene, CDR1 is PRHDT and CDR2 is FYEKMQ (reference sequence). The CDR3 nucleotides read TGTGCCAGCAGCTTAGGTCAGGCGACCGAGCAGTACTTC. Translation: CASSLGQATEQYF.

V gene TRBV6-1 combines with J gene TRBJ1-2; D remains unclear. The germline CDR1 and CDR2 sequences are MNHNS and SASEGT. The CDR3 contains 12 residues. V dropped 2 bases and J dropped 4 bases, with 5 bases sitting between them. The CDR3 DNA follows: TGTGCCAGCAGTGAAAAGGTCTATGGCTACACCTTC. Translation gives CASSEKVYGYTF.

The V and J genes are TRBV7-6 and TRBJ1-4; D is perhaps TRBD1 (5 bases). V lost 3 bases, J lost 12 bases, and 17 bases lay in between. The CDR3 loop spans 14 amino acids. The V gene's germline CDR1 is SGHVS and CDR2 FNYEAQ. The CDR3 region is CASSLGPPYVELFF. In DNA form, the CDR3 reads TGTGCCAGCAGCTTGGGACCGCCGTATGTTGAACTGTTTTTT.

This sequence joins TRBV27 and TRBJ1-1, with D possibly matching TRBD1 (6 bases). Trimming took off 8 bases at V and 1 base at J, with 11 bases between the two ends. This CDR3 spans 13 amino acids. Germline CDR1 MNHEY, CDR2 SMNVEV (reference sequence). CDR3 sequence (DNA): TGTGCCAGCTCAGGGGTCACGAACACTGAAGCTTTCTTT. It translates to CASSGVTNTEAFF.

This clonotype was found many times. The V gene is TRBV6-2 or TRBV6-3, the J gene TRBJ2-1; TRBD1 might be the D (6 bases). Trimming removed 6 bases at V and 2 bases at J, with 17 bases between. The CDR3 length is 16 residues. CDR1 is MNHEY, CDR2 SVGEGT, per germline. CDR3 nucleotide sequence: TGTGCCAGCAGCAGGGGACCCTACCTTGCCTACAATGAGCAGTTCTTC. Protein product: CASSRGPYLAYNEQFF.

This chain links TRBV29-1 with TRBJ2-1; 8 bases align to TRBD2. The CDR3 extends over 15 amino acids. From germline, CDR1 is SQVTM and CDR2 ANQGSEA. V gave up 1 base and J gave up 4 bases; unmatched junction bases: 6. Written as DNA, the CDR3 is TGCAGCGTTGAAGGGAGAGCGGGGGATTACAATGAGCAGTTCTTC. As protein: CSVEGRAGDYNEQFF.

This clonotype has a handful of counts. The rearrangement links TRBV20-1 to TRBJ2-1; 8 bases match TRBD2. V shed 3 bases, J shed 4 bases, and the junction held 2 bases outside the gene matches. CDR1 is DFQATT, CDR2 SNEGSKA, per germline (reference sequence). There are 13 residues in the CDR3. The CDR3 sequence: CSARAGGYNEQFF. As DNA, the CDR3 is TGCAGTGCTAGGGCGGGGGGATACAATGAGCAGTTCTTC.

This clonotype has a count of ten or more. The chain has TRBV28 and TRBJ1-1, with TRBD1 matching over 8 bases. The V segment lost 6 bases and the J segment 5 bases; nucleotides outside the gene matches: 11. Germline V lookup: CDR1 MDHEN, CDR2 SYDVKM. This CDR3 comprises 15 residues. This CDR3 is CASSPLPTGETEAFF. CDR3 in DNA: TGTGCCAGCAGCCCCCTACCGACAGGGGAAACTGAAGCTTTCTTT. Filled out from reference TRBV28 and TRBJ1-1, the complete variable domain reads DVKVTQSSRYLVKRTGEKVFLECVQDMDHENMFWYRQDPGLGLRLIYFSYDVKMKEKGDIPEGYSVSREKKERFSLILESASTNQTSMYLCASSPLPTGETEAFFGQGTRLTVV.